The 23 T cell receptor beta chains given below trace back to one sample, sequenced in a study of vaccination and CD4 T cells after COVID-19. These receptors are not linked to any known antigen. Oncomine TCR Beta short-read sequencing was applied to DNA from cultured CD4+ T cells. TCRdb processed the PCR reads anew with MiXCR; each CDR3 protein has one entry. The data show approximately 12,000 distinct CDR3 sequences, approximately 50% seen once. Described treatment: 10-day PBMC culture with coronavirus spike peptide pools or control peptides (ViraFEST assay). The sample taken for sequencing was CD4+ T cells from blood, cultured in vitro. Receptor source: a human donor who had recovered from COVID-19.

The V call is TRBV7-2, the J call TRBJ2-4; 8 nucleotides align to TRBD2. The CDR3 is 16 residues long. J was trimmed by 0 bases and V by 3 bases; bases with no gene match: 4. Germline CDR1 reads SGHTA; CDR2 reads FQGNSA. CDR3 region: CASSLTGGLAKNIQYF. The CDR3 nucleotides are TGTGCCAGCAGCTTGACGGGGGGGCTAGCCAAAAACATTCAGTACTTC.

The chain has TRBV7-6 and TRBJ2-5; TRBD1 aligns across 9 bases. The CDR3 has 15 amino acids. Germline lookup yields CDR1 SGHVS and CDR2 FNYEAQ. V lost 4 bases to trimming and J lost 5 bases; unmatched junction nucleotides: 8. The CDR3 reads CASSSTTGGGETQYF. CDR3 in DNA: TGTGCCAGCAGCTCTACGACAGGGGGAGGCGAGACCCAGTACTTC.

This chain uses TRBV20-1 with TRBJ2-1; 7 nucleotides agree with TRBD2. V lost 8 bases and J lost 5; bases outside the gene matches: 9. The CDR3 totals 13 residues. Looked up from germline, CDR1 is DFQATT and CDR2 is SNEGSKA (reference sequence). Written as DNA, the CDR3 is TGCAGTACTACCGGGACTACAGACAATGAGCAGTTCTTC. Amino acid sequence: CSTTGTTDNEQFF.

The table lists this clonotype with a count of one. The rearrangement links TRBV27 to TRBJ2-2; D gene unclear. Germline V gene data show CDR1 as MNHEY and CDR2 as SMNVEV (reference sequence). The CDR3 is made up of 14 amino acids. V gave up 9 bases and J gave up 4 bases, with 15 bases separating them. The CDR3 region has the DNA TGTGCCAGTTACGGACCGCCTGGCACCGGGGAGCTGTTTTTT. It translates to CASYGPPGTGELFF.

The chain combines TRBV11-2 with TRBJ1-2; weak D call: TRBD1 (5 bases). This CDR3 region has 14 residues. Germline V lookup: CDR1 SGHAT, CDR2 FQNNGV. V gave up 0 bases and J gave up 7 bases, with 12 bases separating them. The CDR3 spells CASSLELIGAGYTF. The DNA of the CDR3 is TGTGCCAGCAGCTTAGAACTGATCGGGGCTGGCTACACCTTC.

In this sample, this clonotype turned up once. The CDR3 DNA is TGTGCCAGCAGCCAAGCCCGGATGACAGGGAAGTACTTC. This codes for CASSQARMTGKYF. The V and J genes are TRBV14 and TRBJ2-7, with 7 bases matching TRBD1. Germline loops: CDR1 SGHDN, CDR2 FVKESK. CDR3 length: 13 residues. V shed 1 base and J 11 bases; nucleotides not matched to a gene: 8.

This clonotype was picked up a small number of times. V and J are TRBV7-2 and TRBJ1-5; D is ambiguous. The germline V gene has CDR1 SGHTA and CDR2 FQGNSA. This CDR3 has 15 residues. Trimming removed 5 bases from V and 4 bases from J, with 15 bases in between. In DNA, the CDR3 is TGTGCCAGCAGCCCCTTTGGGCGGCTAAATCAGCCCCAGCATTTT. This translates into CASSPFGRLNQPQHF.

The chain is built from TRBV7-2 and TRBJ1-3, with a weak D call TRBD1 (5 bases). V was shortened by 7 bases and J by 4 bases, with 17 bases between the two germline ends. From germline, CDR1 is SGHTA and CDR2 FQGNSA. This CDR3 is built from 15 residues. CDR3 nucleotides: TGTGCCAGCACCCAAACGGCAGGGTGGGGAAACACCATATATTTT. Translating gives CASTQTAGWGNTIYF.

The chain employs TRBV6-1 and TRBJ1-3; a possible D gene is TRBD1 (6 bases). The V gene's germline CDR1 is MNHNS and CDR2 SASEGT. V was shortened by 6 bases and J by 3 bases, with 18 bases between the two germline ends. This CDR3 comprises 16 residues. The CDR3, as DNA: TGTGCCAGCAGCGGCCTGGGCGGGGGCAATGGAAACACCATATATTTT. The encoded protein is CASSGLGGGNGNTIYF.

CDR3 sequence (DNA): TGTGCCAGCAGCAACTCGGGACTGGTGCAGTATTTT. As protein: CASSNSGLVQYF. The rearrangement uses TRBV6-5 and TRBJ2-3; a possible D gene is TRBD2 (6 bases). The length of the CDR3 is 12 residues. With 6 bases removed from V and 11 bases from J, the gap between germline ends came to 15 bases. Germline V gives CDR1 MNHEY, CDR2 SVGAGI.

The chain joins TRBV9 to TRBJ2-5; TRBD2 matches 10 bases. Germline V gives CDR1 SGDLS, CDR2 YYNGEE. V lost 0 bases to trimming and J lost 3 bases; unmatched junction nucleotides: 5. CDR3 size: 16 residues. The chain's CDR3 is CASSVDSGGAEETQYF. The CDR3, as DNA: TGTGCCAGCAGCGTAGACAGCGGGGGGGCTGAAGAGACCCAGTACTTC.

This clonotype is a singleton in its sample. The rearrangement uses TRBV28 and TRBJ2-5, with D possibly matching TRBD1 (6 bases). This CDR3 has 16 amino acids. Trimming pared 0 bases from V and 2 bases from J, leaving 13 bases between. Germline V gene data show CDR1 as MDHEN and CDR2 as SYDVKM. The CDR3 DNA is TGTGCCAGCAGTTTATGGTCCCGGGACAAACAAGAGACCCAGTACTTC. Encoded protein: CASSLWSRDKQETQYF.

Within the sample, this clonotype is large. The chain uses TRBV7-2 and TRBJ1-2; tentative D call: TRBD1 (6 bases). Trimming pared 1 base from V and 7 bases from J, leaving 13 bases between. This CDR3 contains 14 residues. CDR1 is SGHTA and CDR2 is FQGNSA in the germline V gene. In DNA form, the CDR3 reads TGTGCCAGCAGCTTAGATGGCAGGGGAGGTGGCTACACCTTC. This gives the protein CASSLDGRGGGYTF.

This clonotype was observed a few times. The V gene is TRBV20-1, the J gene TRBJ2-3, with 12 bases aligning to TRBD2. The CDR3 length is 15 residues. The J segment lost 10 bases and the V segment lost 3 bases, leaving 11 bases of the junction unmatched. CDR1 and CDR2 from the germline V gene are DFQATT and SNEGSKA (reference sequence). In DNA form, the CDR3 reads TGCAGTGCTAGCTCTAGCGGGGGGGGAGGGGTTCCGCAGTATTTT. Translated: CSASSSGGGGVPQYF.

There are a few counts of this clonotype. The chain couples TRBV2 to TRBJ1-6; D is ambiguous. The CDR3 has 16 amino acids. In germline, CDR1 is SNHLY, CDR2 FYNNEI. The V end lost 4 bases, the J end lost 6 bases, and 16 bases lay between the germline ends. The CDR3 loop is CASSGRRGSSNSPLHF. The CDR3 nucleotides are TGTGCCAGCAGTGGGCGCCGAGGTTCGTCTAATTCACCCCTCCACTTT.

This clonotype was counted only a few times. The chain joins TRBV7-3 to TRBJ1-1; D is unclear. CDR1 is SGHTA, CDR2 FQGTGA, per germline. The V gene lost 0 bases and the J gene lost 1 base, with 6 bases spanning the gap. There are 14 residues in the CDR3. CDR3 amino acids: CASSLTMGNTEAFF. CDR3 nucleotides: TGTGCCAGCAGCTTAACGATGGGGAACACTGAAGCTTTCTTT. The entire variable domain, with the rest obtained from reference TRBV7-3 and TRBJ1-1, is as follows: GAGVSQTPSNKVTEKGKYVELRCDPISGHTALYWYRQSLGQGPEFLIYFQGTGAADDSGLPNDRFFAVRPEGSVSTLKIQRTERGDSAVYLCASSLTMGNTEAFFGQGTRLTVV.

The genes are TRBV19 and TRBJ1-2, with D perhaps TRBD1 (5 bases). The germline CDR1 and CDR2 sequences are LNHDA and SQIVND (reference sequence). The CDR3 contains 11 residues. Trimming removed 7 bases from V and 4 bases from J, with 7 bases in between. DNA for the CDR3: TGTGCCAGTAAGACAGCCTATGGCTACACCTTC. This translates into CASKTAYGYTF.

This chain links TRBV19 with TRBJ1-2, with TRBD1 identical over 9 bases. This CDR3 contains 15 residues. Germline V gene lookup returns CDR1 LNHDA and CDR2 SQIVND (reference sequence). Germline trimming cut 8 bases from V and 4 bases from J; bases unmatched to any gene: 11. The CDR3 loop is CASSRDREYGYGYTF. CDR3 DNA: TGTGCCAGTTCACGGGACAGGGAGTATGGCTATGGCTACACCTTC.

The V gene is TRBV30, the J gene TRBJ1-1; 10 bases align to TRBD1. The CDR3 loop spans 13 amino acids. Germline CDR1 reads GTSNPN; CDR2 reads SVGIG (reference sequence). Unmatched junction bases numbered 6, after V lost 7 bases and J lost 4 bases. CDR3 amino acids: CASSRDRGTEAFF. CDR3 DNA sequence: TGTGCCTCGTCCCGGGACAGGGGCACTGAAGCTTTCTTT.

The J gene is TRBJ2-5, the V gene TRBV7-7; perhaps D is TRBD1 or TRBD2 (5 bases each). Germline loops: CDR1 SSHAT, CDR2 FNYEAQ (reference sequence). The CDR3 totals 14 residues. Trimming took 3 bases from V and 5 from J, leaving 13 bases between them. The CDR3 sequence: CASSLGPSGETQYF. The CDR3 bases are TGTGCCAGCAGCTTGGGACCCTCGGGGGAGACCCAGTACTTC.

About this clonotype: This could be a read error, since a much larger clone is one nucleotide away. The chain has TRBV19 and TRBJ1-2; 7 bases are a match to TRBD1. The junction had 21 bases not matched to a gene; V was cut back by 7 bases and J by 1 base. The CDR3 extends over 19 amino acids. CDR1 is LNHDA and CDR2 is SQIVND in the germline V gene (reference sequence). Here the CDR3 reads CASISMEMTGRIGNYGYTF. Here the CDR3 DNA reads TGTGCCAGTATTAGTATGGAGATGACAGGGAGAATCGGTAACTATGGCTACACCTTC.

A remark on this clonotype: At one end the junction does not follow the germline gene, possibly because of a read error. The chain couples TRBV20-1 to TRBJ2-1, with D tentatively TRBD1 (6 bases). CDR3 size: 14 residues. CDR1 and CDR2 (germline): DFQATT, SNEGSKA (reference sequence). Here the CDR3 reads CSARVATGYHEQFF. The DNA for the CDR3 is TGCAGTGCTAGAGTAGCGACAGGCTACCATGAGCAGTTCTTC.

The V gene is TRBV6-2 or TRBV6-3, the J gene TRBJ2-2; a possible D gene is TRBD1 (5 bases). V was pared by 0 bases and J by 4 bases, with 12 bases between. The CDR3 runs to 16 residues. Germline V gene data show CDR1 as MNHEY and CDR2 as SVGEGT. The CDR3 loop is CASSYSRTLSTGELFF. CDR3 bases: TGTGCCAGCAGTTACTCTCGGACATTGAGCACCGGGGAGCTGTTTTTT.